This entry lists 12 T cell receptor beta chains sequenced from one sample in a study of blood T cells in healthy people across ages. Then a second PCR, running about 6 to 11 cycles, was carried out with a sample-barcoded 5' primer and a J-beta primer mix. MiXCR, run by TCRdb on the 5' RACE reads, gives a single entry per CDR3 protein. The sample includes about 1.4 million distinct CDR3 sequences, 59% of them seen just once. Sequenced sample: blood. The receptors derive from a man younger than 35 in good health.

The chain uses TRBV12-3 or TRBV12-4 and TRBJ2-7, with TRBD1 as a possible D gene (5 bases). The J call may not be correct, given that the DNA end is closer to TRBJ2-5. The CDR3 extends over 14 amino acids. The CDR3 sequence: CASSSSGARETQYF. The CDR3 DNA reads TGTGCCAGCAGTTCCTCTGGGGCGAGGGAGACCCAGTACTTC.

The chain is built from TRBV29-1 and TRBJ1-1, with D perhaps TRBD1 (5 bases). V lost 5 bases, J lost 8 bases, and 12 bases lay in between. The CDR3 loop spans 11 amino acids. CDR1 is SQVTM, CDR2 ANQGSEA, per germline. The CDR3 protein is CSVPGGYEAFF. The DNA of the CDR3 is TGCAGCGTTCCGGGGGGATACGAAGCTTTCTTT. Using reference TRBV29-1 and TRBJ1-1 for the parts outside the CDR3, the full variable domain is SAVISQKPSRDICQRGTSLTIQCQVDSQVTMMFWYRQQPGQSLTLIATANQGSEATYESGFVIDKFPISRPNLTFSTLTVSNMSPEDSSIYLCSVPGGYEAFFGQGTRLTVV.

This clonotype came up a few times. The chain uses TRBV7-8 and TRBJ2-1, with TRBD2 matching 7 bases. The J call is doubtful: the DNA matches TRBJ2-7 better. Germline CDR1 reads SGHVS; CDR2 reads FQNEAQ. The CDR3 totals 13 residues. This CDR3 is CASSLGTRVEQYF. CDR3 coding DNA: TGTGCCAGCAGCTTAGGGACTAGGGTAGAGCAGTACTTC.

This sequence joins TRBV20-1 and TRBJ2-7; 14 bases align to TRBD2. The end of the DNA aligns better with TRBJ2-5, so the J call may be wrong. The CDR3 totals 18 residues. Germline loops: CDR1 DFQATT, CDR2 SNEGSKA (reference sequence). CDR3 coding DNA: TGCAGTGCTAGAGAACCCCCCAGACTAGCGGGGGGGCCGGAGACCCAGTACTTC. Translation: CSAREPPRLAGGPETQYF.

The V gene is TRBV28, the J gene TRBJ2-6; 7 bases agree with TRBD1. CDR3 length: 18 residues. Looked up from germline, CDR1 is MDHEN and CDR2 is SYDVKM. Trimming at V came to 3 bases and at J to 2 bases, leaving 10 bases not matched to a gene. CDR3 coding DNA: TGTGCCAGCAGTTTTAGGACAGGTCGAAGGGCTGGGGCCAACGTCCTGACTTTC. Protein product: CASSFRTGRRAGANVLTF.

This chain links TRBV7-2 with TRBJ2-1; TRBD2 matches 9 bases. The V gene end was trimmed by 5 bases and the J gene end by 13 bases; junction bases not matched to a gene: 18. The CDR3 loop spans 16 amino acids. Looked up from germline, CDR1 is SGHTA and CDR2 is FQGNSA. CDR3 sequence (DNA): TGTGCCAGCAGCCCCGAGATGAGCGGGGGGCGTGCTGACCAGTTCTTC. Amino acids: CASSPEMSGGRADQFF. Full variable domain (outside the CDR3, taken from reference TRBV7-2 and TRBJ2-1): GAGVSQSPSNKVTEKGKDVELRCDPISGHTALYWYRQSLGQGLEFLIYFQGNSAPDKSGLPSDRFSAERTGGSVSTLTIQRTQQEDSAVYLCASSPEMSGGRADQFFGPGTRLTVL.

V and J are TRBV2 and TRBJ2-7, with D perhaps matching TRBD1 (6 bases). Trimming took 3 bases from V and 1 from J, leaving 10 bases between them. The germline V gene has CDR1 SNHLY and CDR2 FYNNEI. The CDR3 is 14 amino acids. This CDR3 is CASSEDRKSYEQYF. DNA of the CDR3: TGTGCCAGCAGTGAGGACAGAAAATCCTACGAGCAGTACTTC.

This clonotype was observed a handful of times. This chain links TRBV7-2 with TRBJ1-6, with a tentative D call TRBD1 (5 bases). CDR1 and CDR2 (germline): SGHTA, FQGNSA. This CDR3 spans 15 amino acids. The V and J ends lost 4 bases and 7 bases respectively, with 14 bases between them. CDR3 coding DNA: TGTGCCAGCAGCTCGGGACTCTCTGACAATTCACCCCTCCACTTT. Protein: CASSSGLSDNSPLHF.

J is TRBJ2-5 and V is TRBV29-1, with D hard to call. V lost 6 bases, J lost 1 base, and 9 bases lay in between. CDR1 and CDR2 (germline): SQVTM, ANQGSEA. This CDR3 has 12 residues. In DNA form, the CDR3 reads TGCAGCGTACGGATGTTCCAAGAGACCCAGTACTTC. This gives the protein CSVRMFQETQYF.

This clonotype was detected a few times. V gene TRBV6-5 combines with J gene TRBJ2-1; D may be TRBD1 or TRBD2 (6 bases each). The CDR3 is made up of 16 amino acids. Looked up from germline, CDR1 is MNHEY and CDR2 is SVGAGI. V dropped 2 bases and J dropped 8 bases, with 19 bases sitting between them. The CDR3 spells CASSYKSPPGADEQFF. DNA of the CDR3: TGTGCCAGCAGTTACAAATCCCCACCGGGGGCCGATGAGCAGTTCTTC.

The V gene is TRBV5-6, the J gene TRBJ1-6; possibly TRBD1 for D (6 bases). V was cut by 7 bases and J by 5 bases, with 19 bases left in between. This CDR3 is built from 16 residues. Germline CDR1 SGHDT, CDR2 YYEEEE. The CDR3 reads CASLRGLPGDNSPLHF. The CDR3 DNA follows: TGTGCCAGCTTGAGGGGATTGCCAGGGGATAATTCACCCCTCCACTTT. The whole variable domain, remainder taken from reference TRBV5-6 and TRBJ1-6, is DAGVTQSPTHLIKTRGQQVTLRCSPKSGHDTVSWYQQALGQGPQFIFQYYEEEERQRGNFPDRFSGHQFPNYSSELNVNALLLGDSALYLCASLRGLPGDNSPLHFGNGTRLTVT.

The genes are TRBV6-1 and TRBJ2-3; possible D gene TRBD2, 6 bases. V lost 2 bases and J lost 0, with 12 bases in between. Germline loops: CDR1 MNHNS, CDR2 SASEGT. The CDR3 runs to 16 residues. Written as DNA, the CDR3 is TGTGCCAGCAGTGAATTCGGGGACTCTAGCACAGATACGCAGTATTTT. Amino acid sequence: CASSEFGDSSTDTQYF.